This TCR beta chain stems from a study of blood T cells in healthy people across ages. Whole-study findings and limits: TCR beta diversity, measured per million T cells, fell in a roughly linear way with age.

The V gene end was trimmed by 6 bases and the J gene end by 6 bases; junction bases not matched to a gene: 9. CDR1 and CDR2 from the germline V gene are MNHEY and SVGAGI. This CDR3 is built from 14 residues. This clonotype was detected only a few times. Its antigen is still unknown. Each donor was a healthy Caucasian individual from Russia, aged roughly 6 to 90. Extractions gave at least 5 micrograms of total RNA per sample. Then a second PCR, running roughly 6 to 12 cycles, was carried out with a sample-barcoded 5' primer and a J-beta primer mix. Each CDR3 protein gets one entry after TCRdb re-called the 5' RACE reads with MiXCR. The sample records 730,000 or so distinct CDR3 sequences, about 43% being singletons.

Sequenced input: blood. This sequence was found in a man at least 80 years old in good health. The chain couples TRBV6-5 to TRBJ1-2; 8 bases match TRBD1. CDR3 DNA sequence: TGTGCCAGCAGGGCTGCACAGGGGGTCGATGGCTACACCTTC. This gives the protein CASRAAQGVDGYTF.